These 25 T cell receptor beta chains came from one sample sequenced in a study of cytomegalovirus exposure and HLA in healthy donors. Vbeta (60) and Jbeta (13) primers were used in the PCR. Repertoires were generated with immunoSEQ multiplex PCR, while TCRdb's copy carries only in-frame clones and drops some. This table holds 200,000 or so clones, 84% found once. The sequenced sample consisted of PBMCs. The receptor source for this set is a boy aged 5-17 years in good health and CMV-seronegative.

The DNA for the CDR3 is TGTGCCAGCATAACCCTATCAGGGGCCAACACCGGGGAGCTGTTTTTT. Its protein product is CASITLSGANTGELFF. This chain links TRBV7-9 with TRBJ2-2; D is perhaps TRBD1 (6 bases). The CDR3 is 16 residues long. Trimming removed 7 bases from V and 2 bases from J, with 17 bases in between. Germline lookup yields CDR1 SEHNR and CDR2 FQNEAQ (reference sequence).

This clone has only a few counts. The V and J genes are TRBV18 and TRBJ2-1; 10 bases agree with TRBD2. CDR1 is KGHSH and CDR2 is LQKENI in the germline V gene. After removal of 6 bases from V and 7 bases from J, the junction contained 6 bases not matched to a gene. The CDR3 sequence is 14 residues long. The CDR3 region has the DNA TGTGCCAGCTCTCCCCTAGCGGGGGCTAATGAGCAGTTCTTC. Translation: CASSPLAGANEQFF.

This clone was counted once. The chain carries TRBV27 and TRBJ2-2; D may be TRBD1 (6 bases). Germline CDR1 reads MNHEY; CDR2 reads SMNVEV (reference sequence). Trimming shortened V by 6 bases and J by 6 bases, and 17 bases separated the two germline ends. There are 15 residues in the CDR3. The CDR3 protein is CASSQINRAAGELFF. Here the CDR3 DNA reads TGTGCCAGCAGCCAAATTAACAGGGCTGCCGGGGAGCTGTTTTTT.

J is TRBJ1-2 and V is TRBV2, with 9 positions matching TRBD1. Germline CDR1 SNHLY, CDR2 FYNNEI. V gave up 4 bases and J gave up 8 bases; unmatched junction bases: 2. The CDR3 contains 12 residues. CDR3 DNA sequence: TGTGCCAGCAGTGTTGACAGGGGGGGCTACACCTTC. This encodes CASSVDRGGYTF. Full variable domain (missing parts from reference TRBV2 and TRBJ1-2): EPEVTQTPSHQVTQMGQEVILRCVPISNHLYFYWYRQILGQKVEFLVSFYNNEISEKSEIFDDQFSVERPDGSNFTLKIRSTKLEDSAMYFCASSVDRGGYTFGSGTRLTVV.

V gene TRBV11-2 combines with J gene TRBJ2-5, with TRBD2 matching over 8 bases. This CDR3 has 16 amino acids. Germline trimming cut 1 base from V and 0 bases from J; bases unmatched to any gene: 4. Per germline, CDR1 SGHAT and CDR2 FQNNGV. This CDR3 is CASSLVASGYQETQYF. The CDR3 DNA follows: TGTGCCAGCAGCTTAGTGGCTAGCGGGTACCAAGAGACCCAGTACTTC.

The chain joins TRBV6-5 to TRBJ2-7, with TRBD2 matching over 9 bases. CDR1 is MNHEY and CDR2 is SVGAGI in the germline V gene. V dropped 9 bases and J dropped 3; count of bases not matched to a gene: 9. The CDR3 loop spans 14 amino acids. The CDR3 DNA is TGTGCCAGTAGGAGCGGGGGGAACATCTACGAGCAGTACTTC. It codes for CASRSGGNIYEQYF.

The sample holds one count of this clone. The V and J genes are TRBV30 and TRBJ1-1; 7 positions agree with TRBD1. The germline V gene encodes CDR1 GTSNPN and CDR2 SVGIG (reference sequence). V lost 4 bases and J lost 7; bases outside the gene matches: 6. The CDR3 has 12 residues. DNA for the CDR3: TGTGCCTGGATCACAGGGGTCAATGAAGCTTTCTTT. This gives the protein CAWITGVNEAFF. The whole variable domain, filled in from reference TRBV30 and TRBJ1-1, reads SQTIHQWPATLVQPVGSPLSLECTVEGTSNPNLYWYRQAAGRGLQLLFYSVGIGQISSEVPQNLSASRPQDRQFILSSKKLLLSDSGFYLCAWITGVNEAFFGQGTRLTVV.

This chain links TRBV19 with TRBJ1-2; tentative D call: TRBD1 (6 bases). Trimming took off 6 bases at V and 7 bases at J, with 15 bases between the two ends. This CDR3 is 13 amino acids long. The germline V gene has CDR1 LNHDA and CDR2 SQIVND (reference sequence). DNA for the CDR3: TGTGCCAGTAGGCTACAGGGCCTTGGTGGCTACACCTTC. It yields the protein CASRLQGLGGYTF. Together with reference TRBV19 and TRBJ1-2, the CDR3 gives the full variable domain: DGGITQSPKYLFRKEGQNVTLSCEQNLNHDAMYWYRQDPGQGLRLIYYSQIVNDFQKGDIAEGYSVSREKKESFPLTVTSAQKNPTAFYLCASRLQGLGGYTFGSGTRLTVV.

The J gene is TRBJ1-4, the V gene TRBV5-1; D perhaps matches TRBD1 (5 bases). Germline values: CDR1 SGHRS, CDR2 YFSETQ. V lost 0 bases to trimming and J lost 8 bases, with 17 bases between them. The CDR3 has 16 amino acids. The CDR3 DNA reads TGCGCCAGCAGCTTGGAGGGTAGGGGTTATATGGAAAAACTGTTTTTT. This encodes CASSLEGRGYMEKLFF.

This chain connects TRBV30 to TRBJ2-7; 9 bases are a match to TRBD1. There are 12 residues in the CDR3. Germline V gene data show CDR1 as GTSNPN and CDR2 as SVGIG (reference sequence). The V gene end was trimmed by 8 bases and the J gene end by 5 bases; junction bases not matched to a gene: 7. CDR3 DNA: TGTGCCGGCCTGACAGGGGGAGACGAGCAGTACTTC. This encodes CAGLTGGDEQYF.

The chain joins TRBV7-9 to TRBJ1-3; 8 bases match TRBD1. With 5 bases clipped from V and 7 bases from J, the junction kept 13 bases outside the gene matches. Looked up from germline, CDR1 is SEHNR and CDR2 is FQNEAQ (reference sequence). This CDR3 region has 16 residues. CDR3 region: CASSVTGQGRRNTIYF. DNA for the CDR3: TGTGCCAGCAGCGTCACCGGACAGGGAAGAAGGAACACCATATATTTT.

This clone was seen just once. This sequence joins TRBV28 and TRBJ1-4; 9 bases map to TRBD1. The V gene's germline CDR1 is MDHEN and CDR2 SYDVKM. The V and J ends lost 4 bases and 8 bases, in that order; junction bases with no gene match: 11. This CDR3 is 16 amino acids long. The CDR3 region is CASSYLPGQGGEKLFF. Here the CDR3 DNA reads TGTGCCAGCAGTTACCTCCCGGGACAGGGTGGCGAAAAACTGTTTTTT.

This chain links TRBV2 with TRBJ1-1, with a weak D call TRBD1 (5 bases). The CDR3 consists of 15 residues. The germline V gene has CDR1 SNHLY and CDR2 FYNNEI. The V gene lost 8 bases and the J gene lost 1 base, with 17 bases spanning the gap. This CDR3 reads CASSPRQGGNTEAFF. As DNA, the CDR3 is TGTGCCAGCTCCCCGCGGCAGGGAGGGAACACTGAAGCTTTCTTT.

The CDR3 loop reads CASSYSRTGGNSPLHF. CDR3 DNA: TGTGCCAGCAGTTACTCCCGGACAGGAGGAAATTCACCCCTCCACTTT. The chain carries TRBV6-6 and TRBJ1-6; TRBD1 matches at 7 bases. The V and J ends lost 0 bases and 7 bases, in that order; junction bases with no gene match: 6. From germline, CDR1 is MNHNY and CDR2 SVGAGI (reference sequence). CDR3 length: 16 amino acids.

This clone has just one count. The chain recombines TRBV29-1 with TRBJ1-1; possible D gene TRBD1, 5 bases. The CDR3 has 16 residues. CDR1 and CDR2 from the germline V gene are SQVTM and ANQGSEA. V was shortened by 7 bases and J by 0 bases, with 21 bases between the two germline ends. CDR3 loop: CSAGGGGSGMNTEAFF. The DNA for the CDR3 is TGCAGCGCCGGCGGTGGGGGGTCGGGCATGAACACTGAAGCTTTCTTT.

The rearrangement uses TRBV2 and TRBJ1-2, with D possibly TRBD1 on 6 matching bases. The germline V and J ends were trimmed by 8 bases and 8 bases, with 21 bases remaining between them. The CDR3 sequence is 14 residues long. The germline V gene has CDR1 SNHLY and CDR2 FYNNEI. The CDR3 DNA follows: TGTGCCAGCGACCGGTTTGGGGGGGCTCAGGGCTACACCTTC. It encodes CASDRFGGAQGYTF.

The J gene is TRBJ2-7, the V gene TRBV19, with a tentative D call TRBD2 (5 bases). The CDR3 has 12 amino acids. Germline CDR1 reads LNHDA; CDR2 reads SQIVND (reference sequence). The V end lost 8 bases, the J end lost 4 bases, and 12 bases lay between the germline ends. The CDR3 DNA sequence: TGTGCCAGTTCGAAAGAGGGTTACGAGCAGTACTTC. This encodes CASSKEGYEQYF.

There are a few counts of this clone. The V and J genes are TRBV2 and TRBJ1-1; a possible D gene is TRBD1 (5 bases). V was pared by 5 bases and J by 10 bases, with 17 bases between. CDR1 is SNHLY and CDR2 is FYNNEI in the germline V gene. This CDR3 has 13 residues. The CDR3 region is CASSYGAGFRAFF. The CDR3 DNA sequence: TGTGCCAGCAGTTACGGGGCGGGGTTTCGAGCTTTCTTT.

The V gene is TRBV6-5, the J gene TRBJ2-1; 8 nucleotides line up with TRBD2. Trimming at V came to 7 bases and at J to 7 bases, leaving 9 bases not matched to a gene. The germline V gene encodes CDR1 MNHEY and CDR2 SVGAGI. The CDR3 totals 14 residues. The CDR3 DNA is TGTGCCAGCACCGGCCGCGGGGGGCAGAATGAGCAGTTCTTC. Residues: CASTGRGGQNEQFF.

V and J are TRBV5-1 and TRBJ2-5, with TRBD1 matching over 11 bases. CDR3 size: 14 residues. The germline V gene encodes CDR1 SGHRS and CDR2 YFSETQ. J gave up 10 bases and V 0 bases, and 5 bases lay outside the gene matches. CDR3: CASSLGGQGDIQYF. The CDR3 DNA follows: TGCGCCAGCAGCTTGGGGGGACAGGGGGATATCCAGTACTTC.

The chain recombines TRBV10-3 with TRBJ2-5; 9 nucleotides align to TRBD1. The germline V gene encodes CDR1 ENHRY and CDR2 SYGVKD. The J segment lost 5 bases and the V segment lost 10 bases, leaving 8 bases of the junction unmatched. CDR3 length: 13 amino acids. This chain's CDR3 is CATHRDRAETQYF. CDR3 coding DNA: TGTGCCACCCACCGGGACAGGGCCGAGACCCAGTACTTC.

The chain carries TRBV6-5 and TRBJ1-5; 10 nucleotides align to TRBD1. V dropped 7 bases and J dropped 6; count of bases not matched to a gene: 6. This CDR3 spans 14 amino acids. CDR1 is MNHEY, CDR2 SVGAGI, per germline. DNA of the CDR3: TGTGCCAGCATTGGGACAGGGGCTTTTCAGCCCCAGCATTTT. Residues: CASIGTGAFQPQHF.

The chain joins TRBV4-1 to TRBJ2-6; D not certain. V was shortened by 1 base and J by 0 bases, with 4 bases between the two germline ends. CDR3 length equals 15 residues. Per germline, CDR1 MGHRA and CDR2 YSYEKL. The CDR3 DNA sequence: TGCGCCAGCAGCCAAGGACACTCTGGGGCCAACGTCCTGACTTTC. Amino acids: CASSQGHSGANVLTF.

The rearrangement joins TRBV19 to TRBJ1-1; D not resolved. Germline assignment: CDR1 LNHDA and CDR2 SQIVND (reference sequence). The CDR3 contains 12 residues. Trimming pared 1 base from V and 7 bases from J, leaving 7 bases between. CDR3 in amino acids: CASSIGSIEAFF. DNA for the CDR3: TGTGCCAGTAGTATAGGCAGTATTGAAGCTTTCTTT.

The chain is built from TRBV28 and TRBJ1-1, with no clear D. V was clipped by 6 bases and J by 6 bases, with 11 bases between them. This CDR3 has 12 amino acids. The germline gives CDR1 MDHEN, CDR2 SYDVKM. CDR3 region: CASRIEPSEAFF. The CDR3 bases are TGTGCCAGCAGAATAGAGCCGTCTGAAGCTTTCTTT.